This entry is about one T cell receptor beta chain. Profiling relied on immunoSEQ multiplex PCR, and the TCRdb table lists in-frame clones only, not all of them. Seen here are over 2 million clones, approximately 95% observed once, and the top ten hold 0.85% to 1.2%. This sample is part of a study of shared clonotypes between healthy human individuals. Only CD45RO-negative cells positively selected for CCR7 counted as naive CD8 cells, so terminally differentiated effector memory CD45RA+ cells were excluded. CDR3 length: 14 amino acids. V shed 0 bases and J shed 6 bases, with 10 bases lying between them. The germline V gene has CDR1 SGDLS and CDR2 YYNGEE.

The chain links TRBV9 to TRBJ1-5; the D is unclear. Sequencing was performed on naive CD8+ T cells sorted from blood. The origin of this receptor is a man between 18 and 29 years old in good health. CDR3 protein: CASSVGYGGQPQHF. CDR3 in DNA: TGTGCCAGCAGCGTAGGGTATGGCGGTCAGCCCCAGCATTTT.